This TCR beta chain comes out of a study of shared clonotypes between healthy human individuals. Assay execution proceeded at the deep level. For unsorted PBMC, 250 to 350 ng DNA per replicate equaled tens of thousands of T cell genomes. Clones were read by immunoSEQ multiplex PCR, and TCRdb kept only the in-frame ones, dropping some. The sample contains fewer than 550,000 clones, roughly 79% of which appear only once. Those who donated were healthy HIV-negative adults, with no recent acute infections or vaccinations reported. The sample holds a few counts of this clone. Its specificity is unknown. Study observations and caveats: Only blood underwent sampling, and tissue repertoires likely differ.

The TCR sequence derives from a woman in her thirties or forties in good health. Some clones in this sample may be carry-over from other donors' samples. Sequencing was done on a sample of PBMCs.

CDR3 in amino acids: CASRAGGGLTDTQYF. The CDR3 DNA sequence: TGTGCCAGTAGGGCCGGGGGGGGACTTACAGATACGCAGTATTTT. J is TRBJ2-3 and V is TRBV19; 8 bases are shared with TRBD2. The germline gives CDR1 LNHDA, CDR2 SQIVND (reference sequence). V was clipped by 6 bases and J by 3 bases; unmatched bases: 8. The CDR3 has 15 residues. Based on the CDR3 plus reference TRBV19 and TRBJ2-3, the full variable domain is DGGITQSPKYLFRKEGQNVTLSCEQNLNHDAMYWYRQDPGQGLRLIYYSQIVNDFQKGDIAEGYSVSREKKESFPLTVTSAQKNPTAFYLCASRAGGGLTDTQYFGPGTRLTVL.